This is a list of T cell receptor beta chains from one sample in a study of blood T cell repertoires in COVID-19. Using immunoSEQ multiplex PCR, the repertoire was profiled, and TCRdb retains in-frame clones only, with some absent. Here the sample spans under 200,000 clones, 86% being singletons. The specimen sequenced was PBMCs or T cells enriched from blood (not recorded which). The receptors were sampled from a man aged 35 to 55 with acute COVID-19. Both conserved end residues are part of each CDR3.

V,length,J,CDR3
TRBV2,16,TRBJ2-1,CASSAPVGQGALEQFF
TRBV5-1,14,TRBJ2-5,CASSFSGEQETQYF
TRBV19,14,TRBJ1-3,CASSRGDSGNTIYF
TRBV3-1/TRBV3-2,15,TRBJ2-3,CASSQGLGGPDTQYF
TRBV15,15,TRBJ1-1,CATSSPALRGTEAFF
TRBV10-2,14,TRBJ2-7,CASSGHSGTYEQYF
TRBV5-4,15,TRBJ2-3,CASSLPGASTDTQYF
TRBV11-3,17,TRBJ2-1,CASSLLGGGGSYNEQFF
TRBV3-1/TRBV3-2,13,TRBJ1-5,CASSQGGGSPQHF
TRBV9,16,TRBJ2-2,CASSSQDRAGTGELFF
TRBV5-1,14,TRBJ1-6,CASSFGGNNSPLHF
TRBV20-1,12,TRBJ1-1,CSASRGNTEAFF
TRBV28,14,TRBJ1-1,CASSVQGMNTEAFF
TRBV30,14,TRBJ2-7,CAWSFLRPPYEQYF
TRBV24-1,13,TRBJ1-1,CATSDWTGIEAFF
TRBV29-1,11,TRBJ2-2,CSVGRTGELFF
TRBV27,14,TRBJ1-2,CASRSAGGLYGYTF
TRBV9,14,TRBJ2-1,CASSVYGLAVEQFF
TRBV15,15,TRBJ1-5,CATSRDNQGGQPQHF
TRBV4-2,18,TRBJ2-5,CASSLEVGASEYQETQYF
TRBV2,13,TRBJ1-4,CASVGEVTEKLFF
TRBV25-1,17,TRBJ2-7,CASSEWAGGTYSYEQYF
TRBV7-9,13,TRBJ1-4,CASSLVWDRVCFF
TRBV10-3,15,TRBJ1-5,CAISSGTVSNQPQHF
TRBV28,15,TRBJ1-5,CASSLWTPSNQPQHF
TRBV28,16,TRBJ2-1,CASSTRFSGRALEQFF
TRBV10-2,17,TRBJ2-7,CASSESGLAGAPYEQYF
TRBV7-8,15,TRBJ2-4,CASSFGGAAKNIQYF
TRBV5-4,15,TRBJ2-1,CASSILPSSYNEQFF
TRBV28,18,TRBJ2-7,CASYLSGIGDRNSYEQYF
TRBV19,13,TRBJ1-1,CASSITGVTEAFF
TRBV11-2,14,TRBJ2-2,CASSYSLGTGELFF
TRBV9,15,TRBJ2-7,CASSLSGTGSHEQYF
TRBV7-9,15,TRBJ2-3,CASSSGTSGSDTQYF
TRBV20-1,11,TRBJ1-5,CSAMTGEAQHF
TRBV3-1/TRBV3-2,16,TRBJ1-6,CASSQEAGPSNSPLHF
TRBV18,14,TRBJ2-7,CASSTGQLRYEQYF
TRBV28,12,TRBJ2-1,CASRDDSNEQFF
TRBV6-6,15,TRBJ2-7,CASSYSGTRTGEQYF
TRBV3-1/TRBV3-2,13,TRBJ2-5,CASSYREGGTQYF
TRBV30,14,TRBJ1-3,CAWNQGISGNTIYF
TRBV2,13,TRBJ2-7,CASTAGGTYEQYF
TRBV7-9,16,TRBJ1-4,CASSPLRTGLNEKLFF
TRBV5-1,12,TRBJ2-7,CASSRTTYEQYF
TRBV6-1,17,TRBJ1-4,CASSESIGGLVGEKLFF
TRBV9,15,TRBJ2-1,CASSVDYSSYNEQFF
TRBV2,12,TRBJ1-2,CASRMDRGGYTF
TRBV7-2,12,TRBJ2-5,CASSLGPETQYF
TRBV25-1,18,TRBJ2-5,CASSEDPRMGGAQETQYF
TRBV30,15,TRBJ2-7,CAWSVLGAGGYEQYF
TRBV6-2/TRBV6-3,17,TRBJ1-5,CASSYWGTGVGNQPQHF
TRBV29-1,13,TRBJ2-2,CSVAGTDTGELFF